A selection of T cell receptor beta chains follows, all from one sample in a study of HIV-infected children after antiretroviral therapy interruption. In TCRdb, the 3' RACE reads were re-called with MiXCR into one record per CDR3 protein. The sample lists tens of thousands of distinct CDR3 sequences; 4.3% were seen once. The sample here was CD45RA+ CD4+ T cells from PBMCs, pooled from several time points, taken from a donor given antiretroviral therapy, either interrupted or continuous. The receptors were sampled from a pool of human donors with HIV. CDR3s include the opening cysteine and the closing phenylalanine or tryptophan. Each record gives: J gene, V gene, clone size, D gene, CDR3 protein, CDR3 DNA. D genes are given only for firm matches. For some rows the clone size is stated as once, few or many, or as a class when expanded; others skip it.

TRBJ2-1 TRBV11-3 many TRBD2 CASSLLGLAGYEQFF TGTGCCAGCAGCTTACTCGGCCTAGCGGGGTATGAGCAGTTCTTC
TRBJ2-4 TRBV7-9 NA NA CASSTGDVAKNIQYF TGTGCCAGCAGCACTGGGGACGTTGCGAAAAACATTCAGTACTTC
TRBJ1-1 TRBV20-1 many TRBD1 CSALGQGANTEAFF TGCAGTGCGCTCGGACAGGGGGCGAACACTGAAGCTTTCTTT
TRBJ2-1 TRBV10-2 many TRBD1 CASRLTGGTYNEQFF TGCGCCAGCAGGCTGACAGGGGGCACCTACAATGAGCAGTTCTTC
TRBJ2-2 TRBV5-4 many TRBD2 CASSFPGGRTGELFF TGTGCCAGCAGCTTCCCCGGGGGGAGGACCGGGGAGCTGTTTTTT
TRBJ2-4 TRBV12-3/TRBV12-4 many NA CASSLSGLENIQYF TGTGCCAGCAGTTTGTCAGGGCTGGAGAACATTCAGTACTTC
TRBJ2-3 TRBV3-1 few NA CASSQSSFPDTQYF TGTGCCAGCAGCCAAAGCAGTTTCCCAGATACGCAGTATTTT
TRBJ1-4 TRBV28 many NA CASSLSLSGKEKLFF TGTGCCAGCAGTCTCAGCCTTTCGGGGAAAGAAAAACTGTTTTTT
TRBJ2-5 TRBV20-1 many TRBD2 CSASGLAGNQETQYF TGCAGTGCTAGCGGGCTAGCGGGGAACCAAGAGACCCAGTACTTC
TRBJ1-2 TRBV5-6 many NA CASGKGLAKPTF TGTGCCAGCGGCAAAGGGTTAGCCAAACCCACCTTC
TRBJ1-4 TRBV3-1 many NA CASSQDSLRLFF TGTGCCAGCAGCCAAGATTCTCTCCGACTGTTTTTT
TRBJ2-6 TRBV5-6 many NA CASSLPPSGANVLTF TGTGCCAGCAGCCTGCCCCCTTCTGGGGCCAACGTCCTGACTTTC
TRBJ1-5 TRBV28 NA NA CASSPTVFNQPQHF TGTGCCAGCAGTCCGACAGTTTTCAATCAGCCCCAGCATTTT
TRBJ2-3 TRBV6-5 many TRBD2 CASTQTSGGYTDTQYF TGTGCCAGCACCCAGACTAGCGGGGGGTACACAGATACGCAGTATTTT
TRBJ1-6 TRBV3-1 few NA CASSQIFTSGTTNSPLHF TGTGCCAGCAGCCAAATTTTCACGTCCGGGACTACTAATTCACCCCTCCACTTT
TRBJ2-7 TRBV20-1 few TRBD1 CSAGQGRYEQYF TGCAGTGCGGGACAGGGTCGCTACGAGCAGTACTTC
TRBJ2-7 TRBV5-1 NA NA CASIPPGGEQYF TGCGCCAGCATCCCCCCGGGTGGCGAGCAGTACTTC
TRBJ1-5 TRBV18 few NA CASSKPVRDGTNQPQHF TGTGCCAGCTCAAAACCTGTCCGGGACGGAACTAATCAGCCCCAGCATTTT
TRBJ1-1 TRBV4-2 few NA CASSQDLGAEAFF TGTGCCAGCAGCCAAGACCTTGGGGCTGAAGCTTTCTTT
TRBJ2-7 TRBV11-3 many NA CASSLAQGPYEQYF TGTGCCAGCAGCTTAGCCCAGGGCCCCTACGAGCAGTACTTC
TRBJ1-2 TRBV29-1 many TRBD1 CSAGQARTVYGYTF TGCAGCGCGGGACAGGCCCGCACCGTTTATGGCTACACCTTC
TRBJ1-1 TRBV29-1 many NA CSVTTHRNAAFF TGCAGCGTGACTACTCACCGAAACGCAGCTTTCTTT
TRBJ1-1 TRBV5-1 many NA CASSSLGGGNTEAFF TGCGCCAGCAGCTCTTTGGGGGGGGGGAACACTGAAGCTTTCTTT
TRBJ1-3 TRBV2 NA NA CASSEGQVAGNTIYF TGTGCCAGCAGTGAAGGGCAAGTGGCTGGAAACACCATATATTTT
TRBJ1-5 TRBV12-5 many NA CASGASRTVNSNQPQHF TGTGCTAGTGGAGCCTCCAGGACAGTTAATAGCAATCAGCCCCAGCATTTT
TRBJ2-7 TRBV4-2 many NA CASSSKGDRTYEQYF TGTGCCAGCAGCTCAAAGGGCGACAGGACCTACGAGCAGTACTTC
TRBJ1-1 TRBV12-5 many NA CASGLPRPGTEAFF TGTGCTAGTGGTCTTCCCCGCCCTGGCACTGAAGCTTTCTTT
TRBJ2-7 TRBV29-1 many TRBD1 CSATGQGEHEQYF TGCAGCGCCACAGGACAGGGCGAGCACGAGCAGTACTTC
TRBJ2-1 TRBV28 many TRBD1 CASSFPWTGPSEQFF TGTGCCAGCAGTTTCCCCTGGACAGGGCCAAGTGAGCAGTTCTTC
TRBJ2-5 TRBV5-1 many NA CASSTIPQETQYF TGCGCCAGCAGCACAATCCCCCAAGAGACCCAGTACTTC
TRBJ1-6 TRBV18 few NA CASSPFELDGRSSYNSPLHF TGTGCCAGCTCACCATTCGAGTTGGATGGTAGGAGCTCCTATAATTCACCCCTCCACTTT
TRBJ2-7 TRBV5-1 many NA CASSLEWRRSPYEQYF TGCGCCAGCAGCTTGGAATGGCGCAGGAGCCCCTACGAGCAGTACTTC
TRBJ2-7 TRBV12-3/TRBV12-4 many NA CASSFSRRAPTYEQYF TGTGCCAGCAGTTTCTCGAGACGGGCTCCTACCTACGAGCAGTACTTC
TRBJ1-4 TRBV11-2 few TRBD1 CASSLRWDRDHNEKLFF TGTGCCAGCAGCTTACGTTGGGACAGGGACCATAATGAAAAACTGTTTTTT
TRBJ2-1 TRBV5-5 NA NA CASSLLSVGFSYNEQFF TGTGCCAGCAGCTTGCTTTCCGTAGGGTTCTCCTACAATGAGCAGTTCTTC
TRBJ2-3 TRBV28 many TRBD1 CASRDRAKLDTQYF TGTGCCAGCAGAGACAGGGCGAAACTAGATACGCAGTATTTT
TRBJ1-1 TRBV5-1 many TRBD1 CASSLGQGYQTEAFF TGCGCCAGCAGCTTGGGACAGGGGTACCAGACTGAAGCTTTCTTT
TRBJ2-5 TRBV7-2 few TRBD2 CASSLGWTSGTYQETQYF TGTGCCAGCAGCTTAGGGTGGACTAGCGGAACATACCAAGAGACCCAGTACTTC
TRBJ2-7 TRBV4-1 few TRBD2 CASSQGGGPRGEQYF TGCGCCAGCAGCCAAGGCGGGGGGCCTCGGGGCGAGCAGTACTTC
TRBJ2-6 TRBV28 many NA CASSLGGGGGGANVLTF TGTGCCAGCAGTTTAGGAGGGGGTGGCGGTGGGGCCAACGTCCTGACTTTC
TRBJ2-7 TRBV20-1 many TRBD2 CSARGGAPYEQYF TGCAGTGCTCGGGGGGGGGCCCCCTACGAGCAGTACTTC
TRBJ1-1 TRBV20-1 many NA CSANRGNTEAFF TGCAGTGCTAACCGAGGGAACACTGAAGCTTTCTTT
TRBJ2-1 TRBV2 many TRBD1 CASSAQGAVNNEQFF TGTGCCAGCAGTGCCCAGGGGGCGGTAAATAATGAGCAGTTCTTC
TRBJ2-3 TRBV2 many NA CASKRGLGTDTQYF TGTGCCAGCAAGAGGGGCCTGGGGACAGATACGCAGTATTTT
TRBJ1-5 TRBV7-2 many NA CASSLGGDQPQHF TGTGCCAGCAGCTTAGGGGGCGATCAGCCCCAGCATTTT
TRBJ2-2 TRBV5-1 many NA CASSLGRNPNTGELFF TGCGCCAGCAGCTTAGGACGGAACCCGAACACCGGGGAGCTGTTTTTT
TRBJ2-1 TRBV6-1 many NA CASSPGGDEQFF TGTGCCAGCAGTCCAGGGGGGGATGAGCAGTTCTTC
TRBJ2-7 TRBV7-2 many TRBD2 CASSTGGLAGGEQYF TGTGCCAGCAGCACAGGGGGACTAGCGGGGGGCGAGCAGTACTTC
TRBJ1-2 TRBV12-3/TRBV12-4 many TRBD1 CASGEDRGLSGYTF TGTGCCAGCGGAGAAGACAGGGGGCTGAGCGGCTACACCTTC
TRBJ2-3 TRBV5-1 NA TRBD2 CASSLDGTTPTDTQYF TGCGCCAGCAGCTTGGACGGGACTACCCCTACAGATACGCAGTATTTT
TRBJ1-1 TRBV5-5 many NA CASSWGRTENTEAFF TGTGCCAGCAGCTGGGGAAGAACTGAGAACACTGAAGCTTTCTTT
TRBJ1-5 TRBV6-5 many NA CASRGTSSNQPQHF TGTGCCAGCAGGGGGACGAGTAGCAATCAGCCCCAGCATTTT